The T cell receptor beta chain described here comes from a study of T cells in Graves' hyperthyroidism and ophthalmopathy. The source material, RNA transcripts, was used to amplify TCR beta CDR3 regions. The HTBI set primed first-round TCR CDR3 RT-PCR. Using its own MiXCR run on the multiplex PCR reads, TCRdb lists one record per CDR3 protein. The sample shows 40,000 to 65,000 distinct CDR3 sequences, around 48% of them seen only once. The germline V gene encodes CDR1 SGHRS and CDR2 YFSETQ. CDR3 length equals 15 residues. The J segment lost 5 bases and the V segment lost 3 bases, leaving 5 bases of the junction unmatched. As to this clonotype: A much larger clone lies a single base off, so this may be a read error.

The clonotype originates from a woman between 50 and 59 years old with Graves' ophthalmopathy. This rearrangement joins TRBV5-1 to TRBJ1-1; 12 nucleotides line up with TRBD1. The sample taken for sequencing was blood. Here the CDR3 DNA reads TGCGCCAGCAGCTCGGGGACAGGGGGCATGACTGAAGCTTTCTTT. Residues: CASSSGTGGMTEAFF.